Each of the 32 T cell receptor beta chains below was sequenced from the same sample in a study of blood T cells in healthy people across ages (dated by TCRdb to between 2014 and 2017). Receptors were amplified or captured by 5' RACE. The instrument given in TCRdb is Illumina HiSeq 2500. A second PCR of roughly 7 to 11 cycles was performed with a sample-barcoded 5' primer and a J-beta primer mix. In-frame beta chains were kept once TCRdb had trimmed the public reads at Q25 with fastp and called clones with MiXCR. Rows merge per CDR3 protein into single entries with the most common DNA and genes. Present in this sample are about 590,000 distinct CDR3 sequences, under 30% of which were seen just once. The top ten constitute about a sixth of the sample. Sequenced: blood. The receptors stem from a woman older than 75 in good health.

This clonotype was observed many times. The V gene is TRBV28, the J gene TRBJ1-2; TRBD1 agrees at 12 bases. This CDR3 has 15 amino acids. CDR1 and CDR2 from the germline V gene are MDHEN and SYDVKM. The ends lost 2 bases at V and 5 bases at J; junction bases unmatched: 3. The CDR3 bases are TGTGCCAGCAGTTTAAAGGGACAGGGGGCATATGGCTACACCTTC. Its protein product is CASSLKGQGAYGYTF.

There are many counts of this clonotype. V and J are TRBV2 and TRBJ1-5; D unresolved. The ends were cut back, 4 bases at V and 0 bases at J, with 7 bases in the middle. Per germline, CDR1 SNHLY and CDR2 FYNNEI. The CDR3 totals 14 residues. The CDR3 sequence: CASSGAVSNQPQHF. CDR3 nucleotides: TGTGCCAGCAGTGGGGCAGTTAGCAATCAGCCCCAGCATTTT. The complete variable domain, with remaining parts taken from reference TRBV2 and TRBJ1-5, reads EPEVTQTPSHQVTQMGQEVILRCVPISNHLYFYWYRQILGQKVEFLVSFYNNEISEKSEIFDDQFSVERPDGSNFTLKIRSTKLEDSAMYFCASSGAVSNQPQHFGDGTRLSIL.

This clonotype was observed many times. The J gene is TRBJ2-3, the V gene TRBV27, with 12 bases fitting TRBD2. V shed 1 base and J 3 bases; nucleotides not matched to a gene: 5. CDR3 size: 17 residues. Germline CDR1 reads MNHEY; CDR2 reads SMNVEV (reference sequence). CDR3 amino acids: CASSLYGLAGSTDTQYF. CDR3 nucleotide sequence: TGTGCCAGCAGTTTATACGGACTAGCGGGGAGTACAGATACGCAGTATTTT.

This clonotype has ten or more counts. J is TRBJ2-7 and V is TRBV5-1; the D gene is possibly TRBD2 (6 bases). Germline loops: CDR1 SGHRS, CDR2 YFSETQ. Trimming left V 1 base short and J 0 bases short, with 14 bases between. The CDR3 covers 16 residues. This CDR3 reads CASSLKGGASSYEQYF. The CDR3 nucleotides read TGCGCCAGCAGCTTGAAAGGCGGGGCGAGCTCCTACGAGCAGTACTTC. Full variable domain (rest looked up from reference TRBV5-1 and TRBJ2-7): KAGVTQTPRYLIKTRGQQVTLSCSPISGHRSVSWYQQTPGQGLQFLFEYFSETQRNKGNFPGRFSGRQFSNSRSEMNVSTLELGDSALYLCASSLKGGASSYEQYFGPGTRLTVT.

The table lists this clonotype with many counts. V usage is TRBV7-2 and J usage is TRBJ1-1, with D unclear. The CDR3 runs to 13 residues. The germline CDR1 and CDR2 sequences are SGHTA and FQGNSA. Trimming shortened V by 5 bases and J by 2 bases, and 9 bases separated the two germline ends. CDR3 protein: CASSPDGNTEAFF. Written as DNA, the CDR3 is TGTGCCAGCAGCCCCGACGGTAACACTGAAGCTTTCTTT.

This clonotype was counted between two and nine times. Mismatch with germline at one junction end may stem from a read error. V usage is TRBV9 and J usage is TRBJ1-2; the D is unclear. CDR3 length equals 14 residues. The germline CDR1 and CDR2 sequences are SGDLS and YYNGEE. The DNA of the CDR3 is TGTGCCAACAGCATCCAACCTGGGATGGATGGCTACACCTTC. Protein product: CANSIQPGMDGYTF.

This clonotype has a count of ten or more. The V gene is TRBV7-2, the J gene TRBJ2-1, with D maybe TRBD1 (6 bases). Trimming cost V 2 bases and J 2 bases, with 10 bases left between them. Germline values: CDR1 SGHTA, CDR2 FQGNSA. The CDR3 spans 15 residues. The CDR3 here is CASSLFPGAYNEQFF. CDR3 in DNA: TGTGCCAGCAGCTTATTCCCAGGGGCCTACAATGAGCAGTTCTTC. The full variable domain, its missing parts supplied by reference TRBV7-2 and TRBJ2-1, is GAGVSQSPSNKVTEKGKDVELRCDPISGHTALYWYRQSLGQGLEFLIYFQGNSAPDKSGLPSDRFSAERTGGSVSTLTIQRTQQEDSAVYLCASSLFPGAYNEQFFGPGTRLTVL.

This clonotype was recorded at least ten times. The rearrangement uses TRBV5-1 and TRBJ2-7, with 14 positions matching TRBD2. The V gene's germline CDR1 is SGHRS and CDR2 YFSETQ. CDR3 length: 18 residues. With 0 bases clipped from V and 0 bases from J, the junction kept 5 bases outside the gene matches. The CDR3 nucleotides are TGCGCCAGCAGCTTGGCAGGGACTAGCGGGGGTAACTCCTACGAGCAGTACTTC. Amino acid sequence: CASSLAGTSGGNSYEQYF. The full variable domain, rest sourced from reference TRBV5-1 and TRBJ2-7, is KAGVTQTPRYLIKTRGQQVTLSCSPISGHRSVSWYQQTPGQGLQFLFEYFSETQRNKGNFPGRFSGRQFSNSRSEMNVSTLELGDSALYLCASSLAGTSGGNSYEQYFGPGTRLTVT.

The chain has TRBV11-1 and TRBJ2-1; a weak D match, TRBD2 (6 bases). The CDR3 length is 14 residues. V lost 3 bases to trimming and J lost 13 bases, with 19 bases between them. Germline V gene lookup returns CDR1 SGHAT and CDR2 FQDESV (reference sequence). CDR3 in DNA: TGTGCCAGCAGCTTGGGAGCGGGCGAAGAGACCCAGTTCTTC. It codes for CASSLGAGEETQFF.

At least ten counts were recorded for this clonotype. The chain recombines TRBV6-1 with TRBJ1-2; TRBD1 is a possible D gene (5 bases). Deletions cut 2 bases from V and 9 bases from J, with 13 bases between. Germline values: CDR1 MNHNS, CDR2 SASEGT. This CDR3 contains 13 residues. For the CDR3, the DNA is TGTGCCAGCAGTGAAAAGAGACAGACAAGCTACACCTTC. Translating it yields CASSEKRQTSYTF.

Many counts were recorded for this clonotype. The gene calls are TRBV7-2 and TRBJ1-4, with a tentative D call TRBD1 (5 bases). CDR1 and CDR2 from the germline V gene are SGHTA and FQGNSA. The CDR3 contains 17 residues. Between the trimmed V and J ends, which lost 2 bases and 3 bases, there was a span of 16 bases. CDR3 sequence reads: CASSLRAGRDPNEKLFF. In DNA form, the CDR3 reads TGTGCCAGCAGCTTACGGGCAGGGAGGGACCCTAATGAAAAACTGTTTTTT. Full variable domain (remainder filled in from reference TRBV7-2 and TRBJ1-4): GAGVSQSPSNKVTEKGKDVELRCDPISGHTALYWYRQSLGQGLEFLIYFQGNSAPDKSGLPSDRFSAERTGGSVSTLTIQRTQQEDSAVYLCASSLRAGRDPNEKLFFGSGTQLSVL.

This clonotype was recorded many times. This chain uses TRBV7-9 with TRBJ1-6, with D maybe TRBD1 (6 bases). The V end lost 1 base, the J end lost 7 bases, and 8 bases lay between the germline ends. Germline CDR1 is SEHNR and CDR2 is FQNEAQ (reference sequence). CDR3 length: 14 amino acids. The CDR3 DNA reads as TGTGCCAGCAGCTTAGGGGGGGGCAATTCACCCCTCCACTTT. Its protein is CASSLGGGNSPLHF.

This clonotype was recorded a few times. V and J are TRBV7-9 and TRBJ1-5; TRBD1 might be the D (5 bases). V was clipped by 6 bases and J by 4 bases, with 10 bases between them. CDR1 and CDR2 from the germline V gene are SEHNR and FQNEAQ (reference sequence). The CDR3 extends over 13 amino acids. CDR3 DNA: TGTGCCAGCAGTCAGGGTTGGAATCAGCCCCAGCATTTT. This gives the protein CASSQGWNQPQHF. The complete variable domain, with remaining parts taken from reference TRBV7-9 and TRBJ1-5, reads DTGVSQNPRHKITKRGQNVTFRCDPISEHNRLYWYRQTLGQGPEFLTYFQNEAQLEKSRLLSDRFSAERPKGSFSTLEIQRTEQGDSAMYLCASSQGWNQPQHFGDGTRLSIL.

In its sample, this clonotype was seen many times. The rearrangement links TRBV7-8 to TRBJ2-5; D unresolved. Germline V gives CDR1 SGHVS, CDR2 FQNEAQ. V lost 4 bases to trimming and J lost 3 bases, with 18 bases between them. This CDR3 is 16 amino acids long. CDR3 sequence (DNA): TGTGCCAGCAGCTCATCGCGGTACGCTGAGAAAGAGACCCAGTACTTC. Its translation: CASSSSRYAEKETQYF.

This clonotype was recorded many times. The V gene is TRBV24-1, the J gene TRBJ2-1; 8 bases agree with TRBD2. The CDR3 runs 13 residues. Germline V gene sequence: CDR1 KGHDR, CDR2 SFDVKD. J was trimmed by 6 bases and V by 9 bases; bases with no gene match: 6. The CDR3, as DNA: TGTGCCACCTCAGGACTAGCCCGCAATGAGCAGTTCTTC. Protein: CATSGLARNEQFF.

At least ten counts were recorded for this clonotype. This chain connects TRBV7-2 to TRBJ1-6; 7 nucleotides match TRBD1. Looked up from germline, CDR1 is SGHTA and CDR2 is FQGNSA. The CDR3 covers 14 residues. The J segment lost 7 bases and the V segment lost 8 bases, leaving 8 bases of the junction unmatched. The CDR3 loop is CASGQTGRNSPLHF. For the CDR3, the DNA is TGTGCCAGCGGCCAGACAGGGAGAAATTCACCCCTCCACTTT.

The chain is built from TRBV5-6 and TRBJ2-1; maybe TRBD1 (6 bases). CDR3 length equals 13 residues. Per germline, CDR1 SGHDT and CDR2 YYEEEE. With 1 base removed from V and 8 bases from J, the gap between germline ends came to 10 bases. This CDR3 is CASSLSQGYEQFF. The DNA for the CDR3 is TGTGCCAGCAGCTTGAGCCAGGGGTATGAGCAGTTCTTC.

About this clonotype: One base away lies a much larger clone, so this may be a sequencing read error. V is TRBV20-1 and J is TRBJ2-5; 8 positions agree with TRBD2. The CDR3 has 14 amino acids. Trimming took 3 bases from V and 11 from J; bases not matched to a gene: 14. Germline CDR1 is DFQATT and CDR2 is SNEGSKA (reference sequence). CDR3 residues: CSASRGGHAAEQYF. In nucleotides, the CDR3 is TGCAGTGCTAGCCGGGGGGGCCATGCCGCTGAGCAGTACTTC.

This clonotype was seen many times. The chain carries TRBV7-3 and TRBJ2-5; D may correspond to TRBD1 or TRBD2 (7 bases each). V was shortened by 5 bases and J by 5 bases, with 18 bases between the two germline ends. This CDR3 region has 15 residues. CDR1 and CDR2 (germline): SGHTA, FQGTGA. The CDR3 is CASSPGGAIKETQYF. CDR3 DNA sequence: TGTGCCAGCAGCCCAGGGGGGGCGATAAAGGAGACCCAGTACTTC.

V is TRBV2 and J is TRBJ1-2; a weak D match, TRBD1 (6 bases). Germline values: CDR1 SNHLY, CDR2 FYNNEI. This CDR3 contains 13 residues. Trimming stripped 6 bases from V and 4 bases from J, with 12 bases between. This chain's CDR3 is CASRRGTGYGYTF. As DNA, the CDR3 is TGTGCCAGCAGGAGGGGGACCGGCTATGGCTACACCTTC.

Comments on this clonotype: A much larger clone lies a single base off, so this may be a read error. The rearrangement joins TRBV5-4 to TRBJ2-5; the match to TRBD1 covers 9 bases. The trim removed 4 bases at V and 3 bases at J, leaving 10 bases unmatched. Germline V gene lookup returns CDR1 SGHNT and CDR2 YYREEE (reference sequence). The CDR3 runs 16 residues. As DNA, the CDR3 is TGTGCCAGCAGCACCCGGACAGGGGCGATCGAAGAGACCCAGTACTTC. Translating it yields CASSTRTGAIEETQYF.

The V gene is TRBV12-3 or TRBV12-4, the J gene TRBJ2-2, with 10 bases that match TRBD1. The CDR3 sequence is 14 residues long. V shed 6 bases, J shed 4 bases, and the junction held 2 bases outside the gene matches. The CDR3 spells CASRGTGVTGELFF. Written as DNA, the CDR3 is TGTGCCAGCAGAGGGACAGGGGTCACCGGGGAGCTGTTTTTT.

This clonotype showed up just a few times. The V call is TRBV19, the J call TRBJ2-1; 9 positions match TRBD1. This CDR3 comprises 12 residues. Germline trimming cut 3 bases from V and 15 bases from J; bases unmatched to any gene: 6. The germline V gene has CDR1 LNHDA and CDR2 SQIVND (reference sequence). CDR3: CASSMGQGVRFF. The CDR3 DNA reads TGTGCCAGTAGTATGGGACAGGGAGTGAGGTTCTTC.

This clonotype was observed many times. The rearrangement links TRBV3-1 to TRBJ1-4; D may be TRBD1 (5 bases). Trimming removed 6 bases at V and 4 bases at J, with 12 bases between. The CDR3 sequence is 14 residues long. CDR1 and CDR2 from the germline V gene are LGHDT and YNNKEL (reference sequence). The CDR3 is CASSPGTINEKLFF. CDR3 nucleotide sequence: TGTGCCAGCAGTCCCGGGACCATTAATGAAAAACTGTTTTTT.

For this clonotype: A clone one base away is much larger, so this may be a read error. The J gene is TRBJ2-1, the V gene TRBV12-3 or TRBV12-4; TRBD2 aligns across 16 bases. The CDR3 covers 19 residues. CDR3 residues: CASSTRPGLAGGTYNEQCF. The CDR3 nucleotides are TGTGCCAGCAGTACACGACCGGGACTAGCGGGGGGGACCTACAATGAGCAGTGCTTC.

This clonotype turned up a few times. The rearrangement joins TRBV13 to TRBJ2-5; 12 positions agree with TRBD2. CDR1 and CDR2 (germline): PRHDT, FYEKMQ (reference sequence). J was trimmed by 2 bases and V by 5 bases; bases with no gene match: 9. The length of the CDR3 is 17 residues. The CDR3 DNA is TGTGCCAGCAGCCCCGGACTAGCGGGGTCCAGGCAAGAGACCCAGTACTTC. Translating it yields CASSPGLAGSRQETQYF.

The chain is built from TRBV7-9 and TRBJ2-7; 10 bases line up with TRBD1. V was clipped by 1 base and J by 5 bases; unmatched bases: 8. CDR3 length: 16 residues. CDR1 and CDR2 from the germline V gene are SEHNR and FQNEAQ (reference sequence). CDR3 nucleotides: TGTGCCAGCAGCTTAGGGGCGGGACAGGGGTTCGACGAGCAGTACTTC. Residues: CASSLGAGQGFDEQYF.

The chain links TRBV6-1 to TRBJ1-2, with D maybe TRBD1 (5 bases). The CDR3 totals 14 residues. Germline V gene lookup returns CDR1 MNHNS and CDR2 SASEGT. V was trimmed by 2 bases and J by 4 bases, leaving 11 bases between them. CDR3: CASSEIFGAYGYTF. The CDR3 DNA sequence: TGTGCCAGCAGTGAAATCTTCGGGGCCTATGGCTACACCTTC.

The genes are TRBV10-3 and TRBJ2-3; D could derive from TRBD1 or TRBD2 (5 bases each). CDR1 and CDR2 from the germline V gene are ENHRY and SYGVKD. This CDR3 has 15 amino acids. V dropped 4 bases and J dropped 6 bases, with 17 bases sitting between them. In DNA form, the CDR3 reads TGTGCCATCAGTGCGTTGACCGGGGCTACCGATACGCAGTATTTT. This encodes CAISALTGATDTQYF.

This clonotype occurred a few times. This may stem from a read error, because a much larger clone lies one nucleotide away. This chain links TRBV7-2 with TRBJ2-3, with D unresolved. The germline gives CDR1 SGHTA, CDR2 FQGNSA. Trimming left V 5 bases short and J 0 bases short, with 15 bases between. The CDR3 extends over 16 amino acids. Here the CDR3 DNA reads TGTGCCAGCAGCCCCCCCGATCGATCTAGCACAGATACGCAGTATTTT. Translating it yields CASSPPDRSSTDTQYF.

On this clonotype: This may stem from a read error, because a much larger clone lies one nucleotide away. The chain has TRBV5-1 and TRBJ2-6; either TRBD1 or TRBD2 may supply D (5 bases each). The CDR3 has 17 amino acids. Germline V lookup: CDR1 SGHRS, CDR2 YFSETQ. The chain's CDR3 is CASSLRGVLSGANVRTF. CDR3 nucleotides: TGCGCCAGCAGCTTGCGAGGGGTCCTCTCTGGGGCCAACGTCCGGACTTTC.

In the case of this clonotype: Sequence at one end of the junction differs from germline and may be a read error. The genes are TRBV12-3 or TRBV12-4 and TRBJ2-1, with 12 bases lining up with TRBD2. The CDR3 has 16 amino acids. This chain's CDR3 is CASTLLAGGSYNGQFF. CDR3 bases: TGTGCCAGCACTCTACTAGCGGGGGGCTCCTACAATGGGCAGTTCTTC.